This T cell receptor (beta chain) comes out of a study of beta chain features in type 1 diabetes. This clone came up a few times. What it recognizes is unknown. Per the germline V gene, CDR1 is ENHRY and CDR2 is SYGVKD. V lost 6 bases and J lost 1, with 3 bases in between. The CDR3 totals 11 residues. Study-level points and caveats: A pattern of fewer insertions and more deletions at VDJ junctions was seen in type 1 diabetes patients.

The purity of all sorted populations exceeded 98%. Expressed TCRB transcripts were sequenced because the isolated RNA had all been reverse transcribed beforehand. Measured with immunoSEQ multiplex PCR; TCRdb has only the in-frame clones, and not every one. This sample has almost 250,000 clones, with less than 15% found just once. The chain is built from TRBV10-3 and TRBJ1-1; no reliable D call. The receptor's source is a woman aged 35 to 49 in good health. The sample comprised naive CD4+ T cells from blood. CDR3 nucleotide sequence: TGTGCCATCAGCCAGAACACTGAAGCTTTCTTT. Translated, it gives CAISQNTEAFF.